The clone carrying this TCR beta chain was observed at least ten times. Antigen specificity is unknown. The ends were cut back, 8 bases at V and 4 bases at J, with 14 bases in the middle. CDR3 length: 14 residues. Germline CDR1 and CDR2: SEHNR and FQNEAQ (reference sequence). These data belong to a study of T cells after yellow fever vaccination. Overall study results and limits: CD4 and CD8 compartments shared a small share of clonotypes. Among primary-vaccination clones, most reappeared after the booster, at approximately 96% for CD4 and more than 85% for CD8.

TCRdb reprocessed the 5' RACE reads via MiXCR and lists one record per CDR3 protein. In the table there are roughly 79,000 distinct CDR3 sequences, around 7.7% of which are singletons. The starting material was CD8+ T cells sorted from PBMCs, obtained more than 8 days after the first yellow fever vaccination. The V and J genes are TRBV7-9 and TRBJ2-2; perhaps D is TRBD1 or TRBD2 (5 bases each). The sequence came from a man between 18 and 35 years old who received the YFV17D yellow fever vaccine. The CDR3 sequence is CASPRRGVTGELFF. The DNA for the CDR3 is TGTGCCAGCCCACGGCGAGGGGTCACCGGGGAGCTGTTTTTT. Full variable domain (remainder filled in from reference TRBV7-9 and TRBJ2-2): DTGVSQNPRHKITKRGQNVTFRCDPISEHNRLYWYRQTLGQGPEFLTYFQNEAQLEKSRLLSDRFSAERPKGSFSTLEIQRTEQGDSAMYLCASPRRGVTGELFFGEGSRLTVL.